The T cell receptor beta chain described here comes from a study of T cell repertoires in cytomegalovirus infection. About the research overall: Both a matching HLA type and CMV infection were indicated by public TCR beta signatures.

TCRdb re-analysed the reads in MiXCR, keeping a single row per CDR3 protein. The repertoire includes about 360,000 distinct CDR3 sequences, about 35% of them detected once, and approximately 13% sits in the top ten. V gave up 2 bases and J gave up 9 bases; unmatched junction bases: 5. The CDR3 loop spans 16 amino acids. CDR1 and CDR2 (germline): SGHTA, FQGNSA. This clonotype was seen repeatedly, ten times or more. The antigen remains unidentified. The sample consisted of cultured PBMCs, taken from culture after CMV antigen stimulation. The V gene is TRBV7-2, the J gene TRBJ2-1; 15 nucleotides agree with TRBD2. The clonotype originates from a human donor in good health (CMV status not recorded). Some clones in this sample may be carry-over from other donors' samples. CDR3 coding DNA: TGTGCCAGCAGCTTAATGGGACTAGCGGGAGGTGCTGAGCAGTTCTTC. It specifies CASSLMGLAGGAEQFF.